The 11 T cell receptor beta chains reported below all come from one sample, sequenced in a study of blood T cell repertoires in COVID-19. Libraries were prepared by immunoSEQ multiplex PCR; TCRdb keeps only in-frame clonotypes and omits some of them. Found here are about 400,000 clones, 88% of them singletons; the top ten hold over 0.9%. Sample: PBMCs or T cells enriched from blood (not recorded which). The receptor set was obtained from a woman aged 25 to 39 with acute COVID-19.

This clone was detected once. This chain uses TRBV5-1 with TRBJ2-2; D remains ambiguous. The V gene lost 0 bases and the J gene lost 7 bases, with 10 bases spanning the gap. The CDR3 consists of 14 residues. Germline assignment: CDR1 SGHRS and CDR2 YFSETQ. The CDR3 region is CASSLGWADGELFF. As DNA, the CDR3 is TGCGCCAGCAGCTTGGGTTGGGCCGACGGGGAGCTGTTTTTT. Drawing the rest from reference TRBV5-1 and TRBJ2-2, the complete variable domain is KAGVTQTPRYLIKTRGQQVTLSCSPISGHRSVSWYQQTPGQGLQFLFEYFSETQRNKGNFPGRFSGRQFSNSRSEMNVSTLELGDSALYLCASSLGWADGELFFGEGSRLTVL.

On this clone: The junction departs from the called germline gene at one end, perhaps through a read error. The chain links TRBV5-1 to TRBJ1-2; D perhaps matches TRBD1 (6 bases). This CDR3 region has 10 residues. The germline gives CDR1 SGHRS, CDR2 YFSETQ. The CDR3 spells CASSLRGPSF. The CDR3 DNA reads TGCGCCAGCAGCCTCAGGGGACCGAGCTTC. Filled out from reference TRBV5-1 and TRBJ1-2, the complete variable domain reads KAGVTQTPRYLIKTRGQQVTLSCSPISGHRSVSWYQQTPGQGLQFLFEYFSETQRNKGNFPGRFSGRQFSNSRSEMNVSTLELGDSALYLCASSLRGPSFGSGTRLTVV.

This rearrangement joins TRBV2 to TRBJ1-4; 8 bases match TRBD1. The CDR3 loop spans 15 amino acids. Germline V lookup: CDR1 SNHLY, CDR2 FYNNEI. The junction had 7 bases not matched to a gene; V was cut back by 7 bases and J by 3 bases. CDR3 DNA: TGTGCCAGCATAGTTCAGGGGGCCTCTAATGAAAAACTGTTTTTT. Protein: CASIVQGASNEKLFF.

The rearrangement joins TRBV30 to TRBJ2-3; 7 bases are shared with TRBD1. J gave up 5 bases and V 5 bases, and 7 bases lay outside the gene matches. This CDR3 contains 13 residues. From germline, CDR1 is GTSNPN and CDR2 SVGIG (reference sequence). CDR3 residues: CAWDLNRGDTQYF. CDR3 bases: TGTGCCTGGGACCTTAACAGGGGAGATACGCAGTATTTT.

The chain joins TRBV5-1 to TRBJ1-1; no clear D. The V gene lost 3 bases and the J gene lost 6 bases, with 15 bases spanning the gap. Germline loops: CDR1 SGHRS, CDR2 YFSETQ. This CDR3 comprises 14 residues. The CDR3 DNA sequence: TGCGCCAGCAGCTCCTTTCCCGGGAGCGCTGAAGCTTTCTTT. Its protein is CASSSFPGSAEAFF. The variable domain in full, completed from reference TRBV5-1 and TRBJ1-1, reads KAGVTQTPRYLIKTRGQQVTLSCSPISGHRSVSWYQQTPGQGLQFLFEYFSETQRNKGNFPGRFSGRQFSNSRSEMNVSTLELGDSALYLCASSSFPGSAEAFFGQGTRLTVV.

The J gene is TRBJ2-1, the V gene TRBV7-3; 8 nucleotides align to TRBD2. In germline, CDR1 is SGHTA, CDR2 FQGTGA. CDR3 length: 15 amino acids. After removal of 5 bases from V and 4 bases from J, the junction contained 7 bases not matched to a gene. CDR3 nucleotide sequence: TGTGCCAGCAGCATGACTAGCGCCGGGTACAATGAGCAGTTCTTC. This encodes CASSMTSAGYNEQFF.

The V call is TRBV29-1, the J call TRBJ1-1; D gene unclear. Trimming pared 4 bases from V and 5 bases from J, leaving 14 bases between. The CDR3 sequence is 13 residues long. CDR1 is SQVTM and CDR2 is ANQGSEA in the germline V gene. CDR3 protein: CSVVWGVGTEAFF. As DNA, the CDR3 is TGCAGCGTTGTTTGGGGAGTGGGAACTGAAGCTTTCTTT.

Here the CDR3 DNA reads TGTGCCATCAGTGATATAGGACAGGGAACCTACGAGCAGTACTTC. It translates to CAISDIGQGTYEQYF. The rearrangement uses TRBV10-3 and TRBJ2-7, with 8 nucleotides matching TRBD1. This CDR3 has 15 residues. After removal of 3 bases from V and 2 bases from J, the junction contained 6 bases not matched to a gene. Germline values: CDR1 ENHRY, CDR2 SYGVKD.

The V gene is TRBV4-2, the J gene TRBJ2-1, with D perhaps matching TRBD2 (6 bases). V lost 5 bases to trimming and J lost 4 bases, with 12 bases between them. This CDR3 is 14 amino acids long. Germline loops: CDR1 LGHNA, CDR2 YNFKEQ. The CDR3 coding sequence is TGTGCCAGCAGCGGAGGGTTGTCATACAATGAGCAGTTCTTC. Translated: CASSGGLSYNEQFF.

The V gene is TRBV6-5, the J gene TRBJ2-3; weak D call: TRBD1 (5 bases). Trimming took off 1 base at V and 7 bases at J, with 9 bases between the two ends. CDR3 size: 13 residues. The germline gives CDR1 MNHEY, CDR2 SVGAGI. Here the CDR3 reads CASSYFRGHTQYF. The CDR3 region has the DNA TGTGCCAGCAGTTACTTTAGGGGCCATACGCAGTATTTT.

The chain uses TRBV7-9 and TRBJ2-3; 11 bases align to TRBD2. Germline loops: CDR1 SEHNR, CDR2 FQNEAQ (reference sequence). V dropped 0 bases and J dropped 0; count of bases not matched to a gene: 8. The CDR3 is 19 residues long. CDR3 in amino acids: CASSLAPLAGGLSTDTQYF. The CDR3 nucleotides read TGTGCCAGCAGCTTAGCGCCCCTAGCGGGGGGCCTAAGCACAGATACGCAGTATTTT.